The TCR beta chain described here comes from a study of blood T cells in healthy people across ages. Study conclusions and caveats: The study could not conclusively compare naive and antigen-experienced cells, given its unsorted PBMCs.

Deletions cut 1 base from V and 7 bases from J, with 8 bases between. The CDR3 is 13 amino acids. In germline, CDR1 is SGHDN, CDR2 FVKESK. At least 7 million PBMCs were isolated per sample. Points on this clonotype: Its antigen remains unknown.

A second PCR of 7 to 11 cycles used a sample-barcoded 5' primer and a J-beta primer mix. TCRdb itself ran the 5' RACE reads through MiXCR, one entry per CDR3 protein. The sample lists over 600,000 distinct CDR3 sequences; about half were seen once. V is TRBV14 and J is TRBJ1-5; D is unresolved. The sequenced sample was blood. This receptor was obtained from a man at least 80 years old in good health. The CDR3 region is CASSQGPKQPQHF. The CDR3 DNA follows: TGTGCCAGCAGCCAAGGCCCGAAACAGCCCCAGCATTTT.